Following are 20 T cell receptor beta chains from one sample sequenced in a study of a mutant IDH1 vaccine in newly diagnosed glioma. Repertoires were generated with immunoSEQ multiplex PCR, while TCRdb's copy carries only in-frame clones and drops some. The sample lists 70,000 or so clones; around 82% were seen once. Time point reported: baseline, week 1 (first vaccination visit). Described treatment: pre-vaccination baseline after standard-of-care therapy. Here the sequenced sample was peripheral blood mononuclear cells (PBMCs), taken from a glioma patient treated with radiotherapy, temozolomide or both. The receptor source for this set is a woman between 18 and 29 years old with glioma. Some clones in this sample may be carry-over from other donors' samples.

This sequence joins TRBV5-6 and TRBJ1-4, with D possibly TRBD1 on 5 matching bases. Germline V gene sequence: CDR1 SGHDT, CDR2 YYEEEE. This CDR3 region has 16 residues. Trimming pared 4 bases from V and 7 bases from J, leaving 20 bases between. CDR3 amino acids: CASSTGTGSRSEKLFF. The CDR3 DNA sequence: TGTGCCAGCAGCACGGGGACGGGATCTCGGAGTGAAAAACTGTTTTTT.

V gene TRBV4-1 combines with J gene TRBJ2-7; D gene unclear. The ends were cut back, 2 bases at V and 3 bases at J, with 2 bases in the middle. The CDR3 is 11 residues long. Per the germline V gene, CDR1 is MGHRA and CDR2 is YSYEKL. This chain's CDR3 is CASSQNYEQYF. In DNA, the CDR3 is TGCGCCAGCAGCCAAAACTACGAGCAGTACTTC.

This chain joins TRBV6-5 and TRBJ1-2; maybe TRBD1 (6 bases). Trimming shortened V by 5 bases and J by 7 bases, and 17 bases separated the two germline ends. In germline, CDR1 is MNHEY, CDR2 SVGAGI. CDR3 length: 14 amino acids. The CDR3 region is CASSRGQTRGGYTF. The CDR3 DNA sequence: TGTGCCAGCAGTCGTGGACAGACCCGAGGTGGCTACACCTTC.

V usage is TRBV19 and J usage is TRBJ1-2; D is unresolved. Per the germline V gene, CDR1 is LNHDA and CDR2 is SQIVND (reference sequence). The CDR3 contains 14 residues. Trimming pared 7 bases from V and 7 bases from J, leaving 19 bases between. CDR3 bases: TGTGCCAGTAAGAGAGAGGAAGCCTCACGTGGCTACACCTTC. Translated: CASKREEASRGYTF.

The chain has TRBV5-1 and TRBJ2-7; 7 positions match TRBD2. CDR3 length: 13 residues. CDR1 SGHRS and CDR2 YFSETQ come from the germline V gene. V gave up 4 bases and J gave up 2 bases; unmatched junction bases: 3. The CDR3 nucleotides are TGCGCCAGCAGCGCCGGGACTACCTACGAGCAGTACTTC. Its protein is CASSAGTTYEQYF.

This clone has a handful of counts. V and J are TRBV2 and TRBJ2-7, with D perhaps matching TRBD2 (5 bases). Trimming removed 8 bases from V and 1 base from J, with 18 bases in between. This CDR3 has 15 residues. CDR1 is SNHLY and CDR2 is FYNNEI in the germline V gene. CDR3 bases: TGTGCCAGCGGCGCGGGTGCGGGTGGGTCCTACGAGCAGTACTTC. It yields the protein CASGAGAGGSYEQYF. Full variable domain (outside the CDR3, taken from reference TRBV2 and TRBJ2-7): EPEVTQTPSHQVTQMGQEVILRCVPISNHLYFYWYRQILGQKVEFLVSFYNNEISEKSEIFDDQFSVERPDGSNFTLKIRSTKLEDSAMYFCASGAGAGGSYEQYFGPGTRLTVT.

The J gene is TRBJ1-1, the V gene TRBV4-1; the D gene is possibly TRBD1 (6 bases). Deletions cut 1 base from V and 5 bases from J, with 14 bases between. Germline-derived CDR1 and CDR2 are MGHRA and YSYEKL. The CDR3 is made up of 15 amino acids. CDR3 coding DNA: TGCGCCAGCAGCCAAGTGGGGGCTCCGGAGACTGAAGCTTTCTTT. It yields the protein CASSQVGAPETEAFF.

The chain combines TRBV7-9 with TRBJ2-2; tentatively, D is TRBD2 (7 bases). V was clipped by 3 bases and J by 4 bases, with 12 bases between them. CDR1 is SEHNR and CDR2 is FQNEAQ in the germline V gene (reference sequence). This CDR3 is built from 15 residues. The CDR3 loop is CASSLAGAFTGELFF. In nucleotides, the CDR3 is TGTGCCAGCAGCTTGGCGGGGGCTTTCACCGGGGAGCTGTTTTTT.

The J gene is TRBJ1-2, the V gene TRBV5-4, with 12 bases that match TRBD1. The germline V gene encodes CDR1 SGHNT and CDR2 YYREEE (reference sequence). This CDR3 contains 16 residues. With V trimmed by 0 bases and J by 7 bases, 7 bases remained unmatched. CDR3 sequence: CASSLDRGQGAGGYTF. CDR3 bases: TGTGCCAGCAGCTTGGACAGGGGACAGGGGGCGGGTGGCTACACCTTC.

The chain carries TRBV19 and TRBJ1-5, with unresolved D. CDR1 and CDR2 (germline): LNHDA, SQIVND (reference sequence). The CDR3 runs 15 residues. Trimming cost V 5 bases and J 0 bases, with 11 bases left between them. In DNA, the CDR3 is TGTGCCAGTAGTGCTGCAGGCGTTAGCAATCAGCCCCAGCATTTT. It yields the protein CASSAAGVSNQPQHF.

This chain's CDR3 is CASSVGTGADTEAFF. CDR3 in DNA: TGTGCCAGCAGCGTTGGTACAGGGGCGGACACTGAAGCTTTCTTT. The chain is built from TRBV9 and TRBJ1-1; 7 positions match TRBD1. The ends lost 2 bases at V and 3 bases at J; junction bases unmatched: 7. CDR1 is SGDLS and CDR2 is YYNGEE in the germline V gene. CDR3 length: 15 residues.

The V gene is TRBV25-1, the J gene TRBJ1-5, with D unresolved. The CDR3 length is 14 residues. Germline CDR1 MGHDK, CDR2 SYGVNS. V lost 4 bases, J lost 4 bases, and 11 bases lay in between. CDR3 sequence (DNA): TGTGCCAGCAGTGGGCAGAACCAGAATCAGCCCCAGCATTTT. The encoded protein is CASSGQNQNQPQHF.

The V call is TRBV4-1, the J call TRBJ2-7, with 13 bases fitting TRBD2. The CDR3 runs to 15 residues. V was clipped by 1 base and J by 3 bases; unmatched bases: 0. Germline V gene lookup returns CDR1 MGHRA and CDR2 YSYEKL. The CDR3 DNA sequence: TGCGCCAGCAGCCAAGGACTAGCGGGAGGCTACGAGCAGTACTTC. This codes for CASSQGLAGGYEQYF.

The gene calls are TRBV18 and TRBJ1-2; the D is unclear. The CDR3 consists of 15 residues. Trimming shortened V by 3 bases and J by 6 bases, and 17 bases separated the two germline ends. Germline values: CDR1 KGHSH, CDR2 LQKENI. This CDR3 is CASSPQSYGLDGYTF. Written as DNA, the CDR3 is TGTGCCAGCTCACCCCAATCATACGGGTTGGATGGCTACACCTTC.

The rearrangement uses TRBV9 and TRBJ2-7; either TRBD1 or TRBD2 may supply D (5 bases each). CDR3 length: 13 amino acids. Germline lookup yields CDR1 SGDLS and CDR2 YYNGEE. V lost 4 bases and J 3 bases, leaving 11 bases between the germline ends. The CDR3 bases are TGTGCCAGCAGCCCCGGGGCGGGCTACGAGCAGTACTTC. Protein product: CASSPGAGYEQYF.

CDR3 nucleotides: TGTGCCAGCAGTTTAGGGTCTTACACTGAAGCTTTCTTT. Translation gives CASSLGSYTEAFF. The chain recombines TRBV27 with TRBJ1-1; the D is unclear. Per germline, CDR1 MNHEY and CDR2 SMNVEV (reference sequence). Trimming cost V 2 bases and J 3 bases, with 7 bases left between them. The CDR3 consists of 13 residues.

The genes are TRBV7-9 and TRBJ1-1; D remains unclear. With 5 bases removed from V and 7 bases from J, the gap between germline ends came to 11 bases. The CDR3 length is 12 residues. Germline assignment: CDR1 SEHNR and CDR2 FQNEAQ (reference sequence). Written as DNA, the CDR3 is TGTGCCAGCAGCGGATACTTGGGTGAAGCTTTCTTT. This sequence encodes CASSGYLGEAFF.

J is TRBJ1-2 and V is TRBV5-1; D gene ambiguous. The CDR3 is made up of 16 amino acids. The V and J ends lost 0 bases and 2 bases respectively, with 14 bases between them. Germline CDR1 is SGHRS and CDR2 is YFSETQ. The CDR3, as DNA: TGCGCCAGCAGCTTGGGGGGTCATCGGGGAAACTATGGCTACACCTTC. This sequence encodes CASSLGGHRGNYGYTF.

The chain combines TRBV5-1 with TRBJ1-2; a weak D match, TRBD1 (6 bases). CDR3 length: 16 residues. Per germline, CDR1 SGHRS and CDR2 YFSETQ. V was cut by 4 bases and J by 7 bases, with 23 bases left in between. The CDR3 region is CASSQDSSLYVFGYTF. The CDR3 DNA reads as TGCGCCAGCAGCCAGGACAGCTCACTCTATGTCTTTGGCTACACCTTC.

The genes are TRBV18 and TRBJ1-1; maybe TRBD1 (5 bases). The CDR3 consists of 16 residues. Germline V CDR1 and CDR2: KGHSH, LQKENI. V was cut by 2 bases and J by 3 bases, with 16 bases left in between. The CDR3 region is CASSPREGADDTEAFF. The CDR3, as DNA: TGTGCCAGCTCACCAAGGGAAGGGGCTGACGACACTGAAGCTTTCTTT.